Below, one T cell receptor beta chain is given with its context. Its antigen remains unidentified. The data were taken from a study of radiotherapy plus CTLA-4 blockade in lung cancer. Turning to the study itself: For 15% to 20% of patients, objective responses occurred, and around 31% had disease control.

The V gene's germline CDR1 is SGHRS and CDR2 YFSETQ. Trimming took 4 bases from V and 2 from J, leaving 15 bases between them. The CDR3 has 15 amino acids. Receiving focal radiation plus CTLA-4 blockade with ipilimumab were patients who had chemo-refractory metastatic non-small-cell lung cancer. The assay was immunoSEQ multiplex PCR, and TCRdb's table has in-frame clones only and misses some. The table includes over 95,000 clones, approximately 74% detected once. Study-level findings and limits: Radiotherapy was combined with ipilimumab, and tumor-derived TCR clones then expanded in blood.

The clonotype originates from a human donor with non-small cell lung cancer who had a partial response to radiotherapy plus ipilimumab. Some clones in this sample may be carry-over from other donors' samples. The chain uses TRBV5-1 and TRBJ1-2; no clear D. The sample was peripheral blood, taken from a patient treated with radiotherapy plus ipilimumab. CDR3 bases: TGCGCCAGCAGCCCCGACCCCAACAGAAACTATGGCTACACCTTC. Its translation: CASSPDPNRNYGYTF.